These T cell receptor beta chains were read from a single sample in a study of T cells in Graves' hyperthyroidism and ophthalmopathy. TCRdb reprocessed the multiplex PCR reads via MiXCR and lists one record per CDR3 protein. Of almost 500,000 distinct CDR3 sequences in the sample, 22% are singletons; the top ten hold 45% to 50%. Sequenced material: blood. Source of these receptors: a woman in her seventies with Graves' ophthalmopathy. CDR3s include the opening cysteine and the closing phenylalanine or tryptophan. D genes are given only for firm matches. Size values are once, few and many counts, or a class for expanded clones, and some rows have none.

abundance: NA
d_gene: TRBD1
v_gene: TRBV20-1
j_gene: TRBJ1-6
CDR3nt: TGCAGTGCCCGAGACAGGGGAGTGACACCCCTCCACTTT
CDR3aa: CSARDRGVTPLHF

abundance: once
d_gene: NA
v_gene: TRBV19
j_gene: TRBJ1-2
CDR3nt: TGTGCCAGTAGAGTCAATGTCGACTATGGCTACACCTTC
CDR3aa: CASRVNVDYGYTF

abundance: few
d_gene: TRBD2
v_gene: TRBV5-1
j_gene: TRBJ2-1
CDR3nt: TGCGCCAGCCATTCCGGGACTAGCGGTTTAGATGAGCAGTTCTTC
CDR3aa: CASHSGTSGLDEQFF

abundance: few
d_gene: NA
v_gene: TRBV5-1
j_gene: TRBJ1-6
CDR3nt: TGCGCCAGCAGGCTGGTTACGGAGCGGAATTCACCCCTCCACTTT
CDR3aa: CASRLVTERNSPLHF

abundance: few
d_gene: NA
v_gene: TRBV13
j_gene: TRBJ1-2
CDR3nt: TGTGCCAGCACGAGGGGTAGTAACTATGGCTACACCTTC
CDR3aa: CASTRGSNYGYTF

abundance: NA
d_gene: TRBD1
v_gene: TRBV3-1
j_gene: TRBJ2-7
CDR3nt: TGTGCCAGCAGCCCCGGGACAGGGGGTGCGTACGAGCAGTACTTC
CDR3aa: CASSPGTGGAYEQYF

abundance: few
d_gene: TRBD2
v_gene: TRBV19
j_gene: TRBJ2-1
CDR3nt: TGTGCCAGTAGTAGGACTAGCGGGAGCCCTTACAATGAGCAGTTCTTC
CDR3aa: CASSRTSGSPYNEQFF

abundance: few
d_gene: TRBD2
v_gene: TRBV7-8
j_gene: TRBJ2-1
CDR3nt: TGTGCCAGCAGCTTAGGCGGGGGAGTCTACAATGAGCAGTTCTTC
CDR3aa: CASSLGGGVYNEQFF

abundance: NA
d_gene: TRBD1
v_gene: TRBV28
j_gene: TRBJ1-6
CDR3nt: TGTGCCAGCAGTCAGACAGGGTTTCAATATAATTCACCCCTCCACTTT
CDR3aa: CASSQTGFQYNSPLHF

abundance: many
d_gene: TRBD2
v_gene: TRBV12-3/TRBV12-4
j_gene: TRBJ2-1
CDR3nt: TGTGCCAGCAGTCCCGGACTAGCGGGAGATAGGGAGCAGTTCTTC
CDR3aa: CASSPGLAGDREQFF

abundance: few
d_gene: TRBD2
v_gene: TRBV12-3/TRBV12-4
j_gene: TRBJ2-1
CDR3nt: TGTGCCAGCAGTCCACCGGGACTAGCGACCTTAAATGAGCAGTTCTTC
CDR3aa: CASSPPGLATLNEQFF

abundance: many
d_gene: TRBD1
v_gene: TRBV28
j_gene: TRBJ1-4
CDR3nt: TGTGCCAGCAGTTCCGGGACAGGGGTTGAAAAACTGTTTTTT
CDR3aa: CASSSGTGVEKLFF

abundance: NA
d_gene: TRBD1
v_gene: TRBV25-1
j_gene: TRBJ2-2
CDR3nt: TGTGCCAGCAGTGATCTCCCGGGACAGCCCTTTGCGAACACCGGGGAGCTGTTTTTT
CDR3aa: CASSDLPGQPFANTGELFF

abundance: NA
d_gene: NA
v_gene: TRBV9
j_gene: TRBJ2-5
CDR3nt: TGTGCCAGCAGCCCCAGGAACGGGGAGACCCAGTACTTC
CDR3aa: CASSPRNGETQYF

abundance: NA
d_gene: TRBD1
v_gene: TRBV28
j_gene: TRBJ2-7
CDR3nt: TGTGCCAGCAGATACAGGGGGTTGGGAAACGAGCAGTACTTC
CDR3aa: CASRYRGLGNEQYF

abundance: few
d_gene: NA
v_gene: TRBV28
j_gene: TRBJ1-2
CDR3nt: TGTGCCAGCAGTCCCCCTAGGGGGGGCGGGTCCTATGGCTACACCTTC
CDR3aa: CASSPPRGGGSYGYTF

abundance: few
d_gene: TRBD1
v_gene: TRBV30
j_gene: TRBJ1-5
CDR3nt: TGTGCCTGGAGTGCAGGGACAGGGACTCAGCCCCAGCATTTT
CDR3aa: CAWSAGTGTQPQHF

abundance: NA
d_gene: NA
v_gene: TRBV7-3
j_gene: TRBJ1-1
CDR3nt: TGTGCCAGCAGCCCCCCGGGTTCGGGCACTGAAGCTTTCTTT
CDR3aa: CASSPPGSGTEAFF

abundance: NA
d_gene: NA
v_gene: TRBV20-1
j_gene: TRBJ1-4
CDR3nt: TGCAGTGCCCTTAGGGGGGCGCCTAATGAAAAACTGTTTTTT
CDR3aa: CSALRGAPNEKLFF

abundance: NA
d_gene: TRBD2
v_gene: TRBV4-1
j_gene: TRBJ2-7
CDR3nt: TGCGCCAGCAGCCAAGGACAGGGAGGACTAGCGGGAGACGAGCAGTACTTC
CDR3aa: CASSQGQGGLAGDEQYF

abundance: few
d_gene: TRBD2
v_gene: TRBV20-1
j_gene: TRBJ2-7
CDR3nt: TGCAGTGCTAGAGATTTTCGGGAGGGCCGGTACTACGAGCAGTACTTC
CDR3aa: CSARDFREGRYYEQYF

abundance: NA
d_gene: TRBD1
v_gene: TRBV19
j_gene: TRBJ1-5
CDR3nt: TGTGCCAGTAGGGCCGGGACAGGGGAGTACAATCAGCCCCAGCATTTT
CDR3aa: CASRAGTGEYNQPQHF

abundance: many
d_gene: NA
v_gene: TRBV7-2
j_gene: TRBJ1-5
CDR3nt: TGTGCCAGCAGCTTAATGAGTACCCAGCCCCAGCATTTT
CDR3aa: CASSLMSTQPQHF

abundance: many
d_gene: TRBD2
v_gene: TRBV28
j_gene: TRBJ2-3
CDR3nt: TGTGCCAGCCCCCCAGCGGGAGACCCCACAGATACGCAGTATTTT
CDR3aa: CASPPAGDPTDTQYF

abundance: few
d_gene: NA
v_gene: TRBV28
j_gene: TRBJ1-6
CDR3nt: TGTGCCAGCAGTGGGGATGGGAATTCACCCCGCCACTTT
CDR3aa: CASSGDGNSPRHF